This T cell receptor beta chain was sequenced for a study of cytomegalovirus exposure and HLA in healthy donors. The overall study: The approximately 110 validation repertoires, a later analysis reported, used the same platform as the 550 to 700 repertoires from the first cohort.

Produced via immunoSEQ multiplex PCR; TCRdb's table is partial and in-frame only. The repertoire includes 100,000 or so clones, 70% to 90% of them detected once, and 4% to 4.5% sits in the top ten. Points on this clone: Its antigen is still unknown.

Germline lookup yields CDR1 MNHNY and CDR2 SVGAGI (reference sequence). This CDR3 comprises 16 residues. Trimming removed 0 bases from V and 3 bases from J; junction bases left unmatched: 5. Study findings and constraints: The majority of TCR sequences were rare, yet some public TCRs appeared in many donors. In vitro assays verified that three CMV-associated chains recognized CMV antigens specifically.

This rearrangement joins TRBV6-6 to TRBJ2-7; 10 bases match TRBD2. This clonotype was obtained from a young woman in good health and CMV-seropositive. The sample was PBMCs. The CDR3 loop is CASSYSASGSSYEQYF. As DNA, the CDR3 is TGTGCCAGCAGTTACTCGGCTAGCGGGAGTAGCTACGAGCAGTACTTC.